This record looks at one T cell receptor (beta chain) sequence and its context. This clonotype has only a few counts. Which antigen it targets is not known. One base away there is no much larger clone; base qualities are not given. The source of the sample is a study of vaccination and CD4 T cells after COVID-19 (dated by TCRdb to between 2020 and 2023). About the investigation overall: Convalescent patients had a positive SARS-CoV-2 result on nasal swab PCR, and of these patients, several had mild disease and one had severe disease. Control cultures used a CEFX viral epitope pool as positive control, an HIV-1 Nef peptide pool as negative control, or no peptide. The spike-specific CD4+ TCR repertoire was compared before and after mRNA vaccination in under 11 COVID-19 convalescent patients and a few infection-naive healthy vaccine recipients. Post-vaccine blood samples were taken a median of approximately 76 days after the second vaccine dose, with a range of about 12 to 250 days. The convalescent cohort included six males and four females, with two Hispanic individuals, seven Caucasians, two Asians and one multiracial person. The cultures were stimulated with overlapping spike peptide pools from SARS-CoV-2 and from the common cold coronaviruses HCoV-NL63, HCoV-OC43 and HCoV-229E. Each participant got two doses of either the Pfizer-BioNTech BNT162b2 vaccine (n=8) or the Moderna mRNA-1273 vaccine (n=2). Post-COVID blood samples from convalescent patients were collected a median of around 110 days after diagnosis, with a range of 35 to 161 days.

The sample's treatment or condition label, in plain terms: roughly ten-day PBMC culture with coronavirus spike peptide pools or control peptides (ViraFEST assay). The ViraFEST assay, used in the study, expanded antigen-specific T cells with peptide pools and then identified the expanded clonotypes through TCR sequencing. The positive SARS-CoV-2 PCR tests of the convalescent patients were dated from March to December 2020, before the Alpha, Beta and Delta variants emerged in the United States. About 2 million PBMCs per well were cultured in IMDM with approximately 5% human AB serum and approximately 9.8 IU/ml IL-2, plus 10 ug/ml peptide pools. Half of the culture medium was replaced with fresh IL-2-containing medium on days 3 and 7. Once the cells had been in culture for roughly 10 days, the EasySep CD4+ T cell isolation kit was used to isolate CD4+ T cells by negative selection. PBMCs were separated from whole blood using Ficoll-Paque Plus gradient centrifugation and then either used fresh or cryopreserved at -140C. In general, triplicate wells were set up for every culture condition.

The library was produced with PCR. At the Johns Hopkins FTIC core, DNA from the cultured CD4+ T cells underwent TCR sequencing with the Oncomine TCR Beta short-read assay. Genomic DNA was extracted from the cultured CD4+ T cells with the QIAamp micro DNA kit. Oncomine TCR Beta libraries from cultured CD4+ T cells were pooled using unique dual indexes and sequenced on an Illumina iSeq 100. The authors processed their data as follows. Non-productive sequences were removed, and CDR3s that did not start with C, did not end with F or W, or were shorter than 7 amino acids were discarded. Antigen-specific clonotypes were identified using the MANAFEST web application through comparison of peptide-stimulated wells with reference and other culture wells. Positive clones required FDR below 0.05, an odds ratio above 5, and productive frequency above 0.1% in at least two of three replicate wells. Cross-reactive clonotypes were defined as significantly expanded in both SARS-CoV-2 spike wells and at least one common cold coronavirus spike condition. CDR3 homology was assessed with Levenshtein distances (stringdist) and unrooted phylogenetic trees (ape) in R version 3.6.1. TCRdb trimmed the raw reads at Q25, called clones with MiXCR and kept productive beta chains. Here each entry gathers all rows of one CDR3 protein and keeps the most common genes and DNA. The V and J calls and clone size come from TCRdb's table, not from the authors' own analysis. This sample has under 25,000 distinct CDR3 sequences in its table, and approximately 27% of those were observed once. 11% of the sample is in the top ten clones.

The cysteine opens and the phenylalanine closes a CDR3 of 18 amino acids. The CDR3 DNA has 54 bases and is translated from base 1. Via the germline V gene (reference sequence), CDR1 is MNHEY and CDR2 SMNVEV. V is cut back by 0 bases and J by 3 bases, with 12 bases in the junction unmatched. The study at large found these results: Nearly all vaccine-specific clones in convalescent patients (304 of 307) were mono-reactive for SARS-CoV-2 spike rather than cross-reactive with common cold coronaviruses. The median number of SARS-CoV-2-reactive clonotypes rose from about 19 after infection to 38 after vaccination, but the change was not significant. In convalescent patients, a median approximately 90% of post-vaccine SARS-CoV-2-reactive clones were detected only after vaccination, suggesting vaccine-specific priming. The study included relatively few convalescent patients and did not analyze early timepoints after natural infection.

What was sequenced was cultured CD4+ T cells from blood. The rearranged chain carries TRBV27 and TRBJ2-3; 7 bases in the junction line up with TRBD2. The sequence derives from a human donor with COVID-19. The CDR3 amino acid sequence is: CASSLSINFRTRTDTQYF. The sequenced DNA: TGTGCCAGCAGTTTATCGATAAACTTTCGGACTAGGACAGATACGCAGTATTTT.